The sequence of this T cell receptor beta chain was determined in a study of control samples from healthy donors and cancer patients. The assay was immunoSEQ multiplex PCR, and TCRdb's table has in-frame clones only and misses some. Here the sample spans fewer than 90,000 clones, 90% to 95% being singletons. CDR3 length: 15 residues. This receptor was taken from a woman aged 35 to 49 in good health. The sequencing input was blood. The chain couples TRBV12-2 to TRBJ2-7. TRBV12-2 is a known pseudogene. The CDR3 here is CASRFRDPLDAGQYF. In nucleotides, the CDR3 is TGTGCAAGTCGCTTCAGGGACCCCCTCGATGCGGGGCAGTACTTC.